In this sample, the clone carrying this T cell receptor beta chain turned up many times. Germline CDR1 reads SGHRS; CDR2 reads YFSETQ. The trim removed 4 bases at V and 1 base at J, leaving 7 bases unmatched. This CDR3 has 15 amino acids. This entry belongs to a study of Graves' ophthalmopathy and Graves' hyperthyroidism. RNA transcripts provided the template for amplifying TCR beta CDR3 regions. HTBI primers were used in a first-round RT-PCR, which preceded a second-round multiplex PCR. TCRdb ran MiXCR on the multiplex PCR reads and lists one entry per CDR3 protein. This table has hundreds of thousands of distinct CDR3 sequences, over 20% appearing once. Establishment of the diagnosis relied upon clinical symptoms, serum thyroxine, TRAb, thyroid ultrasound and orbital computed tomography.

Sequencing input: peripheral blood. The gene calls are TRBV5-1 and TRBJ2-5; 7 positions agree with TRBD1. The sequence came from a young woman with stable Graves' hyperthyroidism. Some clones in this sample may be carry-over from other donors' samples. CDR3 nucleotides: TGCGCCAGCAGCCGGACAGGTCTCGGCCAAGAGACCCAGTACTTC. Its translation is CASSRTGLGQETQYF.